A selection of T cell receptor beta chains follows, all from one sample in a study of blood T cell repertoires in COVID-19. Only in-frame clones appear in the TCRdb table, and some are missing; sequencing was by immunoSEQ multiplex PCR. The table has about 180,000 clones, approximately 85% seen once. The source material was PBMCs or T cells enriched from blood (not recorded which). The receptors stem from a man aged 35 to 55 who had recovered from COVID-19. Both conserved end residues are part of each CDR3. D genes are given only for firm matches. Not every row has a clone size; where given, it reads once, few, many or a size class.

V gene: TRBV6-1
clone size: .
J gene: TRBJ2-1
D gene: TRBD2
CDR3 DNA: TGTGCCAGCAGTGAAAGGTTTAGCGGGGTAAATGAGCAGTTCTTC
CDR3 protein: CASSERFSGVNEQFF

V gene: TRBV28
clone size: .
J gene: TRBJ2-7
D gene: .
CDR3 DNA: TGTGCCAGCAGTTTGGAGGGAACCGCCTACGAGCAGTACTTC
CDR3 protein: CASSLEGTAYEQYF

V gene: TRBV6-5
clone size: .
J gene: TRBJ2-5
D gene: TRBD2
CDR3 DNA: TGTGCCAGCAGGACAGCGGGGCGGGAGACCCAGTACTTC
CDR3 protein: CASRTAGRETQYF

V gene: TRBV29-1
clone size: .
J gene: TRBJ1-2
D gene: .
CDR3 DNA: TGCAGCGGAGATCAGGGTGTTTCTGGCTACACCTTC
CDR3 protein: CSGDQGVSGYTF

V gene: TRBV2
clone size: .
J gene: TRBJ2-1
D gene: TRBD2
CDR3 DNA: TGTGCCAGCGTTAGCGGGAGGTACAATGAGCAGTTCTTC
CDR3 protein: CASVSGRYNEQFF

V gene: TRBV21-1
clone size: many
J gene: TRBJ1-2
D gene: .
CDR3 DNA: TGTGCCAGCAGCAAACCAAGACAGGGGGGTTATGGCTACACCTTC
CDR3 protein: CASSKPRQGGYGYTF

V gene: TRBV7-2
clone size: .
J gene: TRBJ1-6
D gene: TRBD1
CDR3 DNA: TGTGCCAGCAGCCTCGAGACAGGGCTTTCACCCCTCCACTTT
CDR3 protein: CASSLETGLSPLHF

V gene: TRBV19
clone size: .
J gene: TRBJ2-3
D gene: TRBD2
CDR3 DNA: TGTGCCAGTAGTCGGATAGCGGGAGGGCTAACAGATACGCAGTATTTT
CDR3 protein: CASSRIAGGLTDTQYF

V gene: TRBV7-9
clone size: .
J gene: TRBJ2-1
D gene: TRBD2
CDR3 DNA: TGTGCCAGCAGTCTCCAACTAGCGGGGGGTCTCAATGAGCAGTTCTTC
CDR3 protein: CASSLQLAGGLNEQFF

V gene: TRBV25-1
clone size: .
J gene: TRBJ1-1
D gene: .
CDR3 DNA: TGTGCCAGCAGTGACAGGGTTGAAGCTTTCTTT
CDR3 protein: CASSDRVEAFF

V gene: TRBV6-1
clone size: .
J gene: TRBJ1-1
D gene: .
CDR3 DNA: TGTGCCAGCAGTGAAGGCTGGGGCGCGAACACTGAAGCTTTCTTT
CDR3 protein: CASSEGWGANTEAFF

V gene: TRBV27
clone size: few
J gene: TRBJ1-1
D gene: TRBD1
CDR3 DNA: TGTGCCAGCAGGCGACAGGGCCTGAACACTGAAGCTTTCTTT
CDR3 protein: CASRRQGLNTEAFF

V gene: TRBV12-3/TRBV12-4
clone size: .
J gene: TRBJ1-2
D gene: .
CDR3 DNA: TGTGCCAGCAGTGAAGGGGGTTATGGCTACACCTTC
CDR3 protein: CASSEGGYGYTF

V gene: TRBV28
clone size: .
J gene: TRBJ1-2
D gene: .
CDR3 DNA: TGTGCCAGCAGTTTCGGGACGGGAGGTTTGTATGGCTACACCTTC
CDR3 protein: CASSFGTGGLYGYTF

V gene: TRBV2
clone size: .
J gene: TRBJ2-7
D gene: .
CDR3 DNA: TGTGCCAGCGGACAATACGCCTACGAGCAGTACTTC
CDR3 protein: CASGQYAYEQYF

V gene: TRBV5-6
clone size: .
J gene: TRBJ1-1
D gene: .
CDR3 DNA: TGTGCCAGCAGGGGCGGGGTGCTCGAGGGGATCTCTGAAGCTTTCTTT
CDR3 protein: CASRGGVLEGISEAFF

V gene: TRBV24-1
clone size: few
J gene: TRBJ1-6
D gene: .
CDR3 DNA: TGTGCCACCAGTGACCTCTGGCGGGTAAATTCACCCCTCCACTTT
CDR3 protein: CATSDLWRVNSPLHF

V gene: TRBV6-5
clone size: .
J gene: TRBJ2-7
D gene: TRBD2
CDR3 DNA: TGTGCCAGCAGCTTTCAGACTAGCGGGAGTTCGGAGCAGTACTTC
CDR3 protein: CASSFQTSGSSEQYF

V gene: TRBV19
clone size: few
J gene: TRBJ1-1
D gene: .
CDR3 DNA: TGTGCCAGTAGCAGGGCAGGAGTGAACACTGAAGCTTTCTTT
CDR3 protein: CASSRAGVNTEAFF

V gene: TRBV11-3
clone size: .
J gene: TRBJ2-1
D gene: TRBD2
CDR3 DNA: TGTGCCAGCAGCTCCACTAGCGTTCATGAGCAGTTCTTC
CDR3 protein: CASSSTSVHEQFF

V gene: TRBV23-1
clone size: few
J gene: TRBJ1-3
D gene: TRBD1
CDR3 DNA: TGCGCCAGCAGTCAATATGACAGGGGCCCTGGAAACACCATATATTTT
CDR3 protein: CASSQYDRGPGNTIYF

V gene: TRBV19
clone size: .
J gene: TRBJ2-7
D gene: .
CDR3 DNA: TGTGCCAGTAGTCCTCAATTGGGCGGACGGGGTACCTACGAGCAGTACTTC
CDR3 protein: CASSPQLGGRGTYEQYF

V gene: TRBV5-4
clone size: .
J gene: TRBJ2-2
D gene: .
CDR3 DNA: TGTGCCAGCAGCTTAACTCACGGGGAGCTGTTTTTT
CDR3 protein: CASSLTHGELFF